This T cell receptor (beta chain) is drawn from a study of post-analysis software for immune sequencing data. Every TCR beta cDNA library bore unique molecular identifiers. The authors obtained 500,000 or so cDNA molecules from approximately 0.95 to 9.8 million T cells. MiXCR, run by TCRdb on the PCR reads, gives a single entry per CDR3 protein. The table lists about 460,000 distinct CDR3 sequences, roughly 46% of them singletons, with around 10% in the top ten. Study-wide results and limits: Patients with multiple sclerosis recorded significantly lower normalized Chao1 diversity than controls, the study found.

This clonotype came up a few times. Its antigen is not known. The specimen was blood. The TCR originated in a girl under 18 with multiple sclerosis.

This CDR3 is CASSLGTSGPGANVLTF. CDR3 DNA sequence: TGTGCCAGCAGTTTGGGGACTAGCGGCCCTGGGGCCAACGTCCTGACTTTC. The chain has TRBV12-3 or TRBV12-4 and TRBJ2-6; 11 bases align to TRBD2. Germline trimming cut 3 bases from V and 2 bases from J; bases unmatched to any gene: 3. CDR3 size: 17 residues.